The rows below give T cell receptor beta chains drawn from one sample of a study of vaccination effects on CD4 cells after COVID-19. Libraries were prepared by immunoSEQ multiplex PCR; TCRdb keeps only in-frame clonotypes and omits some of them. The sample yields 35,000 to 40,000 clones, about three fifths seen once. Antigen specificity for these receptors is unknown. The source material was CD4+ T cells from PBMCs cultured with HCoV-OC43 spike peptides, sampled before COVID-19 vaccination. Receptors were obtained from a human donor who received a COVID-19 vaccine. CDR3s include the opening cysteine and the closing phenylalanine or tryptophan. The D gene is left open where the match is weak. The size entry is marked missing in some rows and otherwise reads once, few, many or a size class.

V,size,J,D,CDR3,DNA
TRBV24-1,.,TRBJ2-1,TRBD2,CATSDSWRGGSYNEQFF,TGTGCCACCAGTGATTCTTGGCGGGGGGGCTCCTACAATGAGCAGTTCTTC
TRBV19,.,TRBJ2-5,TRBD2,CASSPGLAGGETQYF,TGTGCCAGTAGTCCCGGACTAGCTGGTGGTGAGACCCAGTACTTC
TRBV13,.,TRBJ2-1,TRBD2,CASSSGTSGDWSSYNEQFF,TGTGCCAGCAGCTCTGGGACTAGCGGAGACTGGAGCTCCTACAATGAGCAGTTCTTC
TRBV10-2,.,TRBJ2-1,TRBD2,CASTRTLAGFVNEQFF,TGCGCCAGCACCCGGACACTAGCGGGGTTCGTAAATGAGCAGTTCTTC
TRBV19,few,TRBJ1-5,.,CASSLRDTYSNQPQHF,TGTGCCAGTAGCCTCCGGGACACTTATAGCAATCAGCCCCAGCATTTT
TRBV5-1,.,TRBJ2-7,.,CASSSQGSGYEQYF,TGCGCCAGCAGTTCACAGGGTAGTGGCTACGAGCAGTACTTC
TRBV10-3,.,TRBJ2-3,TRBD2,CAIRGGGTDTQYF,TGTGCCATTCGGGGGGGCGGCACAGATACGCAGTATTTT
TRBV9,once,TRBJ1-3,.,CASSQGDWTDSGNTIYF,TGTGCCAGCAGCCAAGGGGACTGGACGGATTCTGGAAACACCATATATTTT
TRBV3-1/TRBV3-2,.,TRBJ2-7,.,CASSLVGSEQYF,TGTGCCAGCAGCCTTGTGGGCTCCGAGCAGTACTTC
TRBV5-1,.,TRBJ2-2,.,CASSWGGSNTGELFF,TGCGCCAGCAGCTGGGGTGGTTCGAACACCGGGGAGCTGTTTTTT
TRBV11-3,.,TRBJ2-1,TRBD2,CASSSKMGTSGSNEQFF,TGTGCCAGCAGCTCAAAAATGGGGACTAGCGGGAGTAATGAGCAGTTCTTC